This T cell receptor beta chain stems from a study of blood T cell repertoires in COVID-19. On the study more broadly: Samples came from the United States, Italy and Spain, spanning acute and convalescent COVID-19. In each case, the material was cDNA or gDNA derived from T cells, B-cell-depleted T cells, or PBMCs.

Authors' processing steps: For nucleated cells, counts were estimated from reference gene primer amplification. Libraries were prepared by immunoSEQ multiplex PCR; TCRdb keeps only in-frame clonotypes and omits some of them. V, J and clone size reflect that table, while D and trimming were determined from the DNA. This table has 99,000 or so clones, roughly nine tenths appearing once. The germline V gene has CDR1 LGHNA and CDR2 YNFKEQ. V shed 4 bases, J shed 5 bases, and the junction held 13 bases outside the gene matches. This CDR3 region has 16 residues. Sequenced sample: peripheral blood. The origin of this receptor is a human donor in a cohort sampled during active COVID-19. This chain connects TRBV4-2 to TRBJ2-7; 8 bases align to TRBD2. The CDR3 nucleotides read TGTGCCAGCAGCCGCCAGAGCGGGGGAACGACGGACGAGCAGTACTTC. Translated: CASSRQSGGTTDEQYF.